One and the same sample provided the 10 T cell receptor beta chains below, sequenced in a study of blood T cell repertoires in COVID-19. Assay used: immunoSEQ multiplex PCR; TCRdb lists only in-frame clones, some missing. The data contain under 60,000 clones, 75% to 95% of them seen just once; the ten biggest clones take up less than 7.5%. The sequencing input was peripheral blood. The receptors come from a man in his fifties with active COVID-19.

V usage is TRBV2 and J usage is TRBJ2-2; D not certain. Germline V CDR1 and CDR2: SNHLY, FYNNEI. The ends were cut back, 4 bases at V and 0 bases at J, with 9 bases in the middle. CDR3 length equals 15 residues. The CDR3 is CASSGTLANTGELFF. DNA for the CDR3: TGTGCCAGCAGTGGAACGTTAGCGAACACCGGGGAGCTGTTTTTT.

The genes are TRBV10-1 and TRBJ2-3, with D possibly TRBD2 on 7 matching bases. There are 14 residues in the CDR3. Trimming stripped 8 bases from V and 11 bases from J, with 23 bases between. The germline V gene has CDR1 WNHNN and CDR2 SYGVQD (reference sequence). For the CDR3, the DNA is TGCGCCAGCGCCCCCTCAACAGCGCGGGGGCTGCAGTATTTT. Its translation is CASAPSTARGLQYF.

The table lists this clone with a count of one. The chain uses TRBV30 and TRBJ2-1, with a possible D match to TRBD2 (6 bases). Between the trimmed V and J ends, which lost 2 bases and 2 bases, there was a span of 13 bases. Germline CDR1 GTSNPN, CDR2 SVGIG (reference sequence). The CDR3 has 15 amino acids. The CDR3 here is CAWSLWGVTYNEQFF. CDR3 sequence (DNA): TGTGCCTGGAGTTTGTGGGGGGTGACCTACAATGAGCAGTTCTTC.

The chain recombines TRBV19 with TRBJ2-1; TRBD2 matches at 15 bases. This CDR3 is built from 15 residues. V shed 8 bases and J 6 bases; nucleotides not matched to a gene: 5. Looked up from germline, CDR1 is LNHDA and CDR2 is SQIVND (reference sequence). This chain's CDR3 is CASSGLAGGFNEQFF. The CDR3 region has the DNA TGTGCCAGTTCCGGACTAGCGGGAGGGTTCAATGAGCAGTTCTTC.

The CDR3 DNA follows: TGTGCCAGCAGCTTGGACAGGGGATCTAACTACGAGCAGTACTTC. It yields the protein CASSLDRGSNYEQYF. The chain employs TRBV7-2 and TRBJ2-7; 9 nucleotides align to TRBD1. Trimming cost V 3 bases and J 3 bases; bases outside gene matches: 6. The germline V gene encodes CDR1 SGHTA and CDR2 FQGNSA. This CDR3 region has 15 residues. The whole variable domain, filled in from reference TRBV7-2 and TRBJ2-7, reads GAGVSQSPSNKVTEKGKDVELRCDPISGHTALYWYRQSLGQGLEFLIYFQGNSAPDKSGLPSDRFSAERTGGSVSTLTIQRTQQEDSAVYLCASSLDRGSNYEQYFGPGTRLTVT.

DNA for the CDR3: TGTGCCAGCAGCCGTGTGGGCACTCCTGATGAAAAACTGTTTTTT. This sequence encodes CASSRVGTPDEKLFF. The gene calls are TRBV14 and TRBJ1-4, with D hard to call. Per germline, CDR1 SGHDN and CDR2 FVKESK. Trimming left V 4 bases short and J 6 bases short, with 15 bases between. The CDR3 has 15 residues.

This clone was found once. The chain uses TRBV2 and TRBJ1-2; D is ambiguous. The CDR3 is 16 residues long. Germline CDR1 is SNHLY and CDR2 is FYNNEI. Deletions cut 6 bases from V and 0 bases from J, with 17 bases between. Here the CDR3 DNA reads TGTGCCAGCAGCCCCGGGGATAACACAGCTAACTATGGCTACACCTTC. It specifies CASSPGDNTANYGYTF.

The chain employs TRBV18 and TRBJ2-7; D possibly corresponds to TRBD1 (8 bases). The CDR3 is 18 residues long. Germline CDR1 KGHSH, CDR2 LQKENI. Trimming shortened V by 4 bases and J by 8 bases, and 30 bases separated the two germline ends. CDR3 coding DNA: TGTGCCAGCTCACGCAGAATACAGGGGGGGTTCGACCGGCGCAAGCAGTACTTC. Translating it yields CASSRRIQGGFDRRKQYF.

The chain has TRBV10-3 and TRBJ2-7, with 7 positions matching TRBD2. The germline gives CDR1 ENHRY, CDR2 SYGVKD. V was clipped by 4 bases and J by 2 bases; unmatched bases: 5. The length of the CDR3 is 14 residues. The CDR3 nucleotides are TGTGCCATCAGTGGGCGGGAGCTCCCCTACGAGCAGTACTTC. It yields the protein CAISGRELPYEQYF.

This chain links TRBV28 with TRBJ2-7, with TRBD2 matching 12 bases. Germline V gives CDR1 MDHEN, CDR2 SYDVKM. The junction had 4 bases not matched to a gene; V was cut back by 3 bases and J by 4 bases. The CDR3 covers 15 residues. CDR3 in DNA: TGTGCCAGCAGTTTCTGGACTAGCGGGGTGTACGAGCAGTACTTC. It encodes CASSFWTSGVYEQYF.